These T cell receptor beta chains were read from a single sample in a study of blood T cells in healthy people across ages. TCRdb processed the 5' RACE reads anew with MiXCR; each CDR3 protein has one entry. Here the sample spans 1.8 million or so distinct CDR3 sequences, 39% being singletons. The sample taken for sequencing was blood. The receptors come from a human donor in good health. The CDR3 runs from the conserved cysteine through the conserved F or W. A D gene is named only where the DNA matches it firmly. Size tells how often a clone was seen (once, few, many) or the class of an expanded clone, and some rows leave it out.

j_gene	v_gene	d_gene	abundance	CDR3aa	CDR3nt
TRBJ2-7	TRBV3-1	.	.	CASSQGWGNEQYF	TGTGCCAGCAGCCAAGGGTGGGGGAACGAGCAGTACTTC
TRBJ2-7	TRBV28	.	.	CASSLWTFLQDEQYF	TGTGCCAGCAGTTTATGGACCTTTCTGCAGGACGAGCAGTACTTC
TRBJ1-2	TRBV9	.	few	CASSVGRGDYGYTF	TGTGCCAGCAGCGTGGGCAGGGGAGACTATGGCTACACCTTC
TRBJ1-2	TRBV20-1	.	.	CSASSQQDYGYTF	TGCAGTGCTTCCTCCCAGCAGGACTATGGCTACACCTTC
TRBJ2-7	TRBV9	TRBD2	.	CASSPEGGGGIFYEQYF	TGTGCCAGCAGCCCAGAGGGAGGCGGGGGTATTTTCTACGAGCAGTACTTC
TRBJ1-1	TRBV11-3	TRBD1	few	CASSFTGVEAFF	TGTGCCAGCAGCTTTACAGGGGTTGAAGCTTTCTTT
TRBJ2-3	TRBV20-1	.	.	CSASGSATDTQYF	TGCAGTGCTAGCGGTTCGGCTACGGATACGCAGTATTTT
TRBJ2-7	TRBV7-2	.	few	CASSLGRQPYEQYF	TGTGCCAGCAGCTTAGGCCGCCAACCCTACGAGCAGTACTTC
TRBJ2-1	TRBV7-9	TRBD2	.	CASSLALERGSSYNEQFF	TGTGCCAGCAGCTTAGCGTTGGAGCGGGGGAGCTCCTACAATGAGCAGTTCTTC
TRBJ2-7	TRBV11-3	TRBD2	.	CASSFKLAGVYNEQYF	TGTGCCAGCAGCTTCAAACTAGCGGGGGTTTACAATGAGCAGTACTTC
TRBJ1-5	TRBV19	.	few	CASSNTGQGGYSNQPQHF	TGTGCCAGTAGTAACACAGGACAAGGGGGATATAGCAATCAGCCCCAGCATTTT
TRBJ2-7	TRBV24-1	TRBD1	.	CVTSDFRTDRESPYEQYF	TGTGTCACCAGTGATTTCCGCACCGACAGGGAGTCACCCTACGAGCAGTACTTC
TRBJ2-1	TRBV7-9	TRBD2	.	CASSSHTGGSYNEQFF	TGTGCCAGCAGCTCACATACGGGGGGATCCTACAATGAGCAGTTCTTC
TRBJ2-7	TRBV3-1	TRBD2	.	CASSLRLARPEQYF	TGTGCCAGCAGCCTTCGACTAGCTCGTCCCGAGCAGTACTTC
TRBJ1-1	TRBV4-3	.	.	CASSRTLRGTEAFF	TGCGCCAGCAGCCGAACACTCAGGGGAACTGAAGCTTTCTTT
TRBJ2-7	TRBV4-3	TRBD2	many	CASSPNRGGPYEQYF	TGCGCCAGCAGCCCGAACCGGGGGGGTCCCTACGAGCAGTACTTC
TRBJ2-1	TRBV5-1	.	.	CASSLGLGVLDEQFF	TGCGCCAGCAGCTTGGGACTAGGAGTCCTCGATGAGCAGTTCTTC
TRBJ2-7	TRBV15	.	few	CATSREWGTEQYF	TGTGCCACCAGCAGAGAGTGGGGGACAGAGCAGTACTTC
TRBJ2-1	TRBV29-1	.	.	CSVGVGRPNEQFF	TGCAGCGTTGGGGTCGGGCGTCCCAATGAGCAGTTCTTC
TRBJ1-2	TRBV24-1	TRBD1	once	CATSDTDGQDYTF	TGTGCCACCAGTGATACAGACGGACAGGACTACACCTTC
TRBJ1-2	TRBV5-1	.	.	CASRAGRNYGYTF	TGCGCCAGCAGAGCAGGGAGAAACTATGGCTACACCTTC
TRBJ1-6	TRBV5-5	.	.	CASSEPGRRISPLHF	TGTGCCAGCAGCGAGCCCGGGCGGCGGATCTCACCCCTCCACTTT
TRBJ1-1	TRBV3-1	.	.	CASSYNLNEAFF	TGTGCCAGCAGCTATAATTTGAATGAAGCTTTCTTT
TRBJ2-3	TRBV7-8	TRBD2	.	CASMTGGEDTDTQYF	TGTGCCAGCATGACGGGGGGGGAAGACACAGATACGCAGTATTTT
TRBJ2-1	TRBV7-3	.	.	CASSSGPSSYSEQFF	TGTGCCAGCAGCTCAGGCCCGAGCTCCTACAGTGAGCAGTTCTTC
TRBJ2-1	TRBV6-2/TRBV6-3	TRBD2	.	CASSNSGGAREQFF	TGTGCCAGCAGCAATAGCGGGGGGGCCAGGGAGCAGTTCTTC
TRBJ2-1	TRBV20-1	.	.	CSAPRTFPNEQFF	TGCAGTGCTCCTCGGACCTTTCCCAATGAGCAGTTCTTC
TRBJ1-2	TRBV3-1	.	few	CASSQSRRGGYTF	TGTGCCAGCAGCCAATCAAGACGCGGGGGCTACACCTTC
TRBJ2-5	TRBV11-2	TRBD2	.	CASSLRPRGTAEAQYF	TGTGCCAGCAGCTTGAGGCCGCGGGGGACGGCGGAGGCCCAGTACTTC
TRBJ1-2	TRBV27	.	.	CASSSQGVQTGNYGYTF	TGTGCCAGCAGTTCCCAGGGAGTTCAGACTGGGAACTATGGCTACACCTTC
TRBJ1-3	TRBV20-1	.	.	CSASLAGNTIYF	TGCAGTGCTAGTCTGGCTGGAAACACCATATATTTT
TRBJ2-1	TRBV3-1	TRBD1	.	CASSQDRGSSEQFF	TGTGCCAGCAGCCAGGACAGGGGGTCAAGTGAGCAGTTCTTC
TRBJ2-1	TRBV4-3	.	few	CASSQEDGGNEQFF	TGCGCCAGCAGCCAAGAGGACGGGGGAAATGAGCAGTTCTTC
TRBJ2-3	TRBV7-3	.	.	CASRDDRSHTQYF	TGTGCCAGCAGAGACGACAGGAGCCATACGCAGTATTTT
TRBJ2-1	TRBV6-1	.	many	CASSEDRTAYNEQFF	TGTGCCAGCAGTGAGGACCGCACGGCCTACAATGAGCAGTTCTTC
TRBJ2-5	TRBV5-1	.	.	CASSFFSPEETQYF	TGCGCCAGCAGCTTTTTTTCCCCCGAAGAGACCCAGTACTTC
TRBJ2-1	TRBV20-1	.	.	CSAAAGGYNEQFF	TGCAGTGCCGCCGCTGGTGGATACAATGAGCAGTTCTTC
TRBJ1-3	TRBV20-1	.	.	CSPTTGNTIYF	TGCAGTCCCACGACTGGAAACACCATATATTTT
TRBJ2-7	TRBV3-1	.	few	CASNRGDTGNEQYF	TGTGCCAGCAATCGGGGCGACACCGGTAACGAGCAGTACTTC
TRBJ2-5	TRBV15	.	.	CATSSRTDQETQYF	TGTGCCACCAGCTCCCGGACAGACCAAGAGACCCAGTACTTC
TRBJ1-4	TRBV12-3/TRBV12-4	.	.	CASSVGQRINEKLFF	TGTGCCAGCAGTGTGGGCCAGCGGATTAATGAAAAACTGTTTTTT
TRBJ2-6	TRBV20-1	TRBD2	.	CSAVRGGSGANVLTF	TGCAGTGCCGTTCGGGGGGGTTCTGGGGCCAACGTCCTGACTTTC
TRBJ1-2	TRBV7-2	.	.	CASSARDYGYTF	TGTGCCAGCAGCGCCCGGGACTATGGCTACACCTTC
TRBJ2-3	TRBV20-1	TRBD2	.	CSPYFPTRREGTDTQYF	TGCAGTCCGTACTTTCCAACTCGCCGGGAGGGCACAGATACGCAGTATTTT
TRBJ2-7	TRBV2	.	once	CASSGGDPYEQYF	TGTGCCAGCAGCGGCGGGGACCCATACGAGCAGTACTTC
TRBJ2-5	TRBV4-1	.	few	CASSQLGLTQETQYF	TGCGCCAGCAGCCAATTGGGGTTGACCCAAGAGACCCAGTACTTC
TRBJ1-1	TRBV5-1	.	.	CASSFQQGNTEAFF	TGCGCCAGCAGCTTCCAACAGGGGAACACTGAAGCTTTCTTT
TRBJ2-1	TRBV18	.	.	CASSPPQGRISYNEQFF	TGTGCCAGCTCACCACCCCAGGGGAGAATATCGTACAATGAGCAGTTCTTC
TRBJ2-3	TRBV6-2/TRBV6-3	TRBD2	few	CASSYSSGGTDTQYF	TGTGCCAGCAGTTACTCCTCGGGGGGAACAGATACGCAGTATTTT